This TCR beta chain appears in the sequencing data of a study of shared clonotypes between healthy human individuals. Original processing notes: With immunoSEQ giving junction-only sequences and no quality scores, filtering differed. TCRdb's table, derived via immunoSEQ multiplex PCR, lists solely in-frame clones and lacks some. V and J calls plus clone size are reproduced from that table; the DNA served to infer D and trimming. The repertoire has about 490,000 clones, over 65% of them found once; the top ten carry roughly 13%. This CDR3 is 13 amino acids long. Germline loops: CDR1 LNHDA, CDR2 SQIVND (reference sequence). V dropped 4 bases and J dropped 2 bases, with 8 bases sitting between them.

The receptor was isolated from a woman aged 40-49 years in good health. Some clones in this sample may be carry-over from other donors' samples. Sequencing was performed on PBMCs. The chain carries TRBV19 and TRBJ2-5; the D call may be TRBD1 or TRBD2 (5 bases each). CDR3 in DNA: TGTGCCAGTAGTAGGGGACCTCAAGAGACCCAGTACTTC. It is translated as CASSRGPQETQYF.